One and the same sample provided the 26 T cell receptor beta chains below, sequenced in a study of cytotoxic CD8 clonotypes in ibrutinib-treated CLL. The repertoire was sequenced with immunoSEQ multiplex PCR; TCRdb's copy has only in-frame clones and lacks some. The table lists about 310,000 clones, just under 80% of them singletons. Sequencing was performed on PBMCs, taken before ibrutinib treatment. Receptor source: a human donor with chronic lymphocytic leukemia.

The CDR3, as DNA: TGTGCCTGGGGTCCATACAGCTCTGGAAACACCATATATTTT. This codes for CAWGPYSSGNTIYF. This sequence joins TRBV30 and TRBJ1-3, with D unclear. Trimming took off 5 bases at V and 0 bases at J, with 11 bases between the two ends. The V gene's germline CDR1 is GTSNPN and CDR2 SVGIG (reference sequence). This CDR3 contains 14 residues.

This clone occurred a few times. The gene calls are TRBV5-6 and TRBJ1-1; D ambiguous. CDR1 is SGHDT and CDR2 is YYEEEE in the germline V gene. The CDR3 is 13 amino acids. Trimming shortened V by 2 bases and J by 3 bases, and 8 bases separated the two germline ends. DNA for the CDR3: TGTGCCAGCAGCTTCGGGTGGGACACTGAAGCTTTCTTT. Translated: CASSFGWDTEAFF.

This clone was seen more than once but under ten times. V gene TRBV28 combines with J gene TRBJ2-1; maybe TRBD2 (5 bases). CDR3 length: 12 amino acids. V gave up 6 bases and J gave up 6 bases, with 9 bases separating them. CDR1 and CDR2 (germline): MDHEN, SYDVKM. The DNA for the CDR3 is TGTGCCAGCAGCCTTAGCGCCAATGAGCAGTTCTTC. It codes for CASSLSANEQFF. Supplemented by reference TRBV28 and TRBJ2-1, the full variable domain reads DVKVTQSSRYLVKRTGEKVFLECVQDMDHENMFWYRQDPGLGLRLIYFSYDVKMKEKGDIPEGYSVSREKKERFSLILESASTNQTSMYLCASSLSANEQFFGPGTRLTVL.

This clone was recorded once. The chain carries TRBV6-5 and TRBJ2-7; D unresolved. The germline gives CDR1 MNHEY, CDR2 SVGAGI. This CDR3 region has 15 residues. The V end was cut by 6 bases, the J end by 3 bases, with 18 bases between. The CDR3, as DNA: TGTGCCAGCAGACCTATAGAGAACTCACTCTACGAGCAGTACTTC. This codes for CASRPIENSLYEQYF.

Comment on this clone: The identical CDR3 is also encoded by other nucleotide sequences in the sample. The V gene is TRBV9, the J gene TRBJ2-1, with 10 bases aligning to TRBD2. The junction had 1 base not matched to a gene; V was cut back by 0 bases and J by 4 bases. The CDR3 runs to 15 residues. Germline CDR1 reads SGDLS; CDR2 reads YYNGEE. The DNA of the CDR3 is TGTGCCAGCAGCGTAGGACTAGCGGGTTACAATGAGCAGTTCTTC. Translation: CASSVGLAGYNEQFF. Full variable domain (rest looked up from reference TRBV9 and TRBJ2-1): DSGVTQTPKHLITATGQRVTLRCSPRSGDLSVYWYQQSLDQGLQFLIQYYNGEERAKGNILERFSAQQFPDLHSELNLSSLELGDSALYFCASSVGLAGYNEQFFGPGTRLTVL.

The J gene is TRBJ2-6, the V gene TRBV15; D remains ambiguous. The CDR3 is made up of 16 amino acids. Looked up from germline, CDR1 is LNHNV and CDR2 is YYDKDF (reference sequence). V was cut by 1 base and J by 0 bases, with 7 bases left in between. The CDR3 sequence: CATSRARISGANVLTF. The DNA for the CDR3 is TGTGCCACCAGCAGAGCGCGGATCTCTGGGGCCAACGTCCTGACTTTC.

This clone is a singleton in its sample. This rearrangement joins TRBV4-3 to TRBJ2-1; tentatively, D is TRBD2 (6 bases). Germline-derived CDR1 and CDR2 are LGHNA and YSLEER. This CDR3 is 14 amino acids long. The germline V and J ends were trimmed by 4 bases and 3 bases, with 10 bases remaining between them. CDR3 nucleotides: TGCGCCAGCAGCCCCCGGACTAACTACAATGAGCAGTTCTTC. Protein: CASSPRTNYNEQFF.

V gene TRBV4-3 combines with J gene TRBJ2-1; D gene uncertain. The CDR3 covers 15 residues. Between the trimmed V and J ends, which lost 1 base and 0 bases, there was a span of 7 bases. CDR1 LGHNA and CDR2 YSLEER come from the germline V gene. The CDR3 protein is CASSQAEFSYNEQFF. The CDR3 region has the DNA TGCGCCAGCAGCCAAGCAGAGTTCTCCTACAATGAGCAGTTCTTC.

This chain uses TRBV7-8 with TRBJ2-1; 7 positions match TRBD1. Losses at the gene ends were 3 bases for V and 15 bases for J; bases not matched to a gene: 8. The CDR3 totals 12 residues. The germline V gene has CDR1 SGHVS and CDR2 FQNEAQ. In DNA, the CDR3 is TGTGCCAGCAGCTTCGAGACAGGGTGTCCGTTCTTC. Its protein is CASSFETGCPFF.

Here the CDR3 reads CASSFRTTYEQYF. For the CDR3, the DNA is TGTGCCAGCAGCTTCCGGACGACCTACGAGCAGTACTTC. This chain joins TRBV7-2 and TRBJ2-7; no reliable D call. Trimming removed 3 bases at V and 2 bases at J, with 8 bases between. Per germline, CDR1 SGHTA and CDR2 FQGNSA. The CDR3 consists of 13 residues. Full variable domain (remainder filled in from reference TRBV7-2 and TRBJ2-7): GAGVSQSPSNKVTEKGKDVELRCDPISGHTALYWYRQSLGQGLEFLIYFQGNSAPDKSGLPSDRFSAERTGGSVSTLTIQRTQQEDSAVYLCASSFRTTYEQYFGPGTRLTVT.

The chain links TRBV18 to TRBJ1-1, with D possibly being TRBD1 (6 bases). Germline assignment: CDR1 KGHSH and CDR2 LQKENI. Trimming removed 2 bases at V and 2 bases at J, with 15 bases between. The CDR3 totals 16 residues. The DNA for the CDR3 is TGTGCCAGCTCACCAAAAACGACAGGATCAAACACTGAAGCTTTCTTT. It codes for CASSPKTTGSNTEAFF.

The chain couples TRBV30 to TRBJ1-1; the match to TRBD1 covers 8 bases. The CDR3 loop spans 12 amino acids. Germline V CDR1 and CDR2: GTSNPN, SVGIG (reference sequence). Trimming took 5 bases from V and 1 from J; bases not matched to a gene: 0. CDR3 DNA sequence: TGTGCCTGGGGGACAGGGAACACTGAAGCTTTCTTT. Translating it yields CAWGTGNTEAFF. The full variable domain, in which reference TRBV30 and TRBJ1-1 provide the parts outside the CDR3, is SQTIHQWPATLVQPVGSPLSLECTVEGTSNPNLYWYRQAAGRGLQLLFYSVGIGQISSEVPQNLSASRPQDRQFILSSKKLLLSDSGFYLCAWGTGNTEAFFGQGTRLTVV.

The V call is TRBV27, the J call TRBJ2-7; D is perhaps TRBD2 (5 bases). With 3 bases removed from V and 0 bases from J, the gap between germline ends came to 9 bases. Germline V CDR1 and CDR2: MNHEY, SMNVEV (reference sequence). The CDR3 is made up of 14 amino acids. The CDR3 sequence is CASSFLGSSYEQYF. CDR3 bases: TGTGCCAGCAGTTTCCTTGGGAGCTCCTACGAGCAGTACTTC.

J is TRBJ1-2 and V is TRBV7-2; possible D gene TRBD1, 5 bases. Trimming stripped 1 base from V and 13 bases from J, with 10 bases between. The CDR3 runs 11 residues. From germline, CDR1 is SGHTA and CDR2 FQGNSA. This CDR3 is CASSLGQLPTF. The CDR3 DNA reads TGTGCCAGCAGCTTAGGACAGCTCCCCACCTTC.

This clone has a single count. The gene calls are TRBV4-1 and TRBJ1-2, with D uncertain. V lost 0 bases, J lost 4 bases, and 9 bases lay in between. CDR1 is MGHRA, CDR2 YSYEKL, per germline. The CDR3 sequence is 14 residues long. This CDR3 is CASSQDLRSYGYTF. CDR3 sequence (DNA): TGCGCCAGCAGCCAAGATCTGAGAAGCTATGGCTACACCTTC.

This chain joins TRBV5-5 and TRBJ1-2; 9 positions match TRBD1. Germline V gene data show CDR1 as SGHKS and CDR2 as YYEKEE (reference sequence). This CDR3 region has 15 residues. The J segment lost 2 bases and the V segment lost 0 bases, leaving 2 bases of the junction unmatched. The CDR3, as DNA: TGTGCCAGCAGCTTGGAGGGACAGGGAAACTATGGCTACACCTTC. Its protein product is CASSLEGQGNYGYTF.

The chain combines TRBV19 with TRBJ2-1; 16 nucleotides align to TRBD2. The CDR3 runs 17 residues. The V segment lost 4 bases and the J segment 7 bases; nucleotides outside the gene matches: 7. In germline, CDR1 is LNHDA, CDR2 SQIVND (reference sequence). The chain's CDR3 is CASSKGLAGGPRNEQFF. CDR3 bases: TGTGCCAGTAGTAAGGGACTAGCGGGAGGGCCGCGGAATGAGCAGTTCTTC.

This clone was detected ten times or more. This sequence joins TRBV27 and TRBJ1-5; weak D call: TRBD1 (5 bases). This CDR3 contains 15 residues. From germline, CDR1 is MNHEY and CDR2 SMNVEV (reference sequence). With 0 bases removed from V and 3 bases from J, the gap between germline ends came to 9 bases. CDR3 sequence (DNA): TGTGCCAGCAGTTTATCGGGACGCTACAATCAGCCCCAGCATTTT. Translated, it gives CASSLSGRYNQPQHF.

This CDR3 reads CASSLVREQDEQYF. Written as DNA, the CDR3 is TGTGCCAGCAGTTTAGTGCGGGAGCAGGACGAGCAGTACTTC. This rearrangement joins TRBV27 to TRBJ2-7; TRBD2 aligns across 7 bases. This CDR3 spans 14 amino acids. J was trimmed by 5 bases and V by 2 bases; bases with no gene match: 6. Germline values: CDR1 MNHEY, CDR2 SMNVEV (reference sequence).

This clone is a singleton in its sample. This rearrangement joins TRBV9 to TRBJ2-2; the match to TRBD2 covers 8 bases. Germline CDR1 and CDR2: SGDLS and YYNGEE. V lost 4 bases, J lost 3 bases, and 11 bases stayed unmatched. This CDR3 region has 17 residues. CDR3 sequence (DNA): TGTGCCAGCAGCACCCGTGGTAGCGGGATTGACACCGGGGAGCTGTTTTTT. Amino acid sequence: CASSTRGSGIDTGELFF. The whole variable domain, remainder taken from reference TRBV9 and TRBJ2-2, is DSGVTQTPKHLITATGQRVTLRCSPRSGDLSVYWYQQSLDQGLQFLIQYYNGEERAKGNILERFSAQQFPDLHSELNLSSLELGDSALYFCASSTRGSGIDTGELFFGEGSRLTVL.

This clone was recorded only once. V gene TRBV10-1 combines with J gene TRBJ2-2; D possibly uses TRBD1 or TRBD2 (5 bases each). The CDR3 is 14 amino acids. CDR1 WNHNN and CDR2 SYGVQD come from the germline V gene (reference sequence). V gave up 7 bases and J gave up 1 base, with 10 bases separating them. In DNA, the CDR3 is TGCGCCAGCACCGGGACGGGGAACACCGGGGAGCTGTTTTTT. Amino acids: CASTGTGNTGELFF.

The J gene is TRBJ2-7, the V gene TRBV30; D ambiguous. From germline, CDR1 is GTSNPN and CDR2 SVGIG (reference sequence). Trimming shortened V by 3 bases and J by 4 bases, and 13 bases separated the two germline ends. The CDR3 contains 13 residues. CDR3 region: CAWSKGGGYEQYF. The CDR3 DNA reads as TGTGCCTGGAGCAAGGGCGGTGGGTACGAGCAGTACTTC.

This clone was recorded once. The chain recombines TRBV6-5 with TRBJ1-3; D might be TRBD1 (5 bases). Trimming shortened V by 5 bases and J by 0 bases, and 11 bases separated the two germline ends. The germline CDR1 and CDR2 sequences are MNHEY and SVGAGI. This CDR3 spans 15 amino acids. The chain's CDR3 is CASSIDSRSGNTIYF. In DNA form, the CDR3 reads TGTGCCAGCAGTATCGACAGCCGCTCTGGAAACACCATATATTTT.

This sequence joins TRBV15 and TRBJ2-1; 14 nucleotides match TRBD2. In germline, CDR1 is LNHNV, CDR2 YYDKDF (reference sequence). The CDR3 has 20 amino acids. Trimming took 5 bases from V and 4 from J; bases not matched to a gene: 16. CDR3 bases: TGTGCCACCAGCCGATCAGGACTAGCGGGAGGCCAAGACTATTACAATGAGCAGTTCTTC. Translation gives CATSRSGLAGGQDYYNEQFF.

As for this clone: A read error may produce the germline difference seen at one junction end. The chain has TRBV6-1 and TRBJ2-1; 8 nucleotides match TRBD2. Per the germline V gene, CDR1 is MNHNS and CDR2 is SASEGT. The CDR3 extends over 11 amino acids. This CDR3 reads CASSRAGVSLF. The DNA for the CDR3 is TGTGCCAGCAGCCGAGCGGGAGTTTCTCTCTTC.

This clone was seen only once. The gene calls are TRBV5-1 and TRBJ2-2; a weak D match, TRBD1 (6 bases). The CDR3 is made up of 14 amino acids. The germline V gene has CDR1 SGHRS and CDR2 YFSETQ. V was cut by 8 bases and J by 5 bases, with 16 bases left in between. The CDR3 DNA is TGCGCCAGTATCGAGGGGACAACGACCGGGGAGCTGTTTTTT. This encodes CASIEGTTTGELFF.